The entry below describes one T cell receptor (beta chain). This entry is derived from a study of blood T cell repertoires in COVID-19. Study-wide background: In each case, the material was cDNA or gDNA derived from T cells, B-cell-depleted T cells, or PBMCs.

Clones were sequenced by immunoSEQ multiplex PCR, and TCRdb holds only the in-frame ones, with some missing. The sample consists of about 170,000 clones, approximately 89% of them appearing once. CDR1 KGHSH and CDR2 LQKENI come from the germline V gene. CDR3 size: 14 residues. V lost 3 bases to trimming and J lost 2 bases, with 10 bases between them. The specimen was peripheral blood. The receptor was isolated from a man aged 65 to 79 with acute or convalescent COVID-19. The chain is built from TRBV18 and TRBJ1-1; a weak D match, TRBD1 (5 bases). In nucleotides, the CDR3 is TGTGCCAGCTCACCTGGGGCCTTTAACACTGAAGCTTTCTTT. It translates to CASSPGAFNTEAFF.